These 12 T cell receptor beta chains share one sample of origin, sequenced in a study of monozygotic twins with inflammatory bowel disease. TCRdb re-called the 5' RACE reads; one entry per CDR3 protein, DNA not given. Its table records 190,000 or so distinct CDR3 sequences. What was sequenced was blood. These receptor sequences come from a human donor with ulcerative colitis or Crohn's disease, or a healthy co-twin of an affected twin (not recorded which).

V is TRBV10-3 and J is TRBJ2-7; the TCRdb D gene call, TRBD1, has no DNA to confirm it. The CDR3 spans 13 residues. The germline V gene has CDR1 ENHRY and CDR2 SYGVKD. The chain's CDR3 is CAIKTGQTYEQYF.

The chain is built from TRBV12-3 or TRBV12-4 and TRBJ1-2; the D gene TCRdb calls, TRBD1, cannot be checked with no DNA. This CDR3 is built from 12 residues. This CDR3 is CASSRTGQGYTF.

The CDR3 loop reads CSATSRGGGSYNEQFF. J is TRBJ2-1 and V is TRBV20-1; TCRdb's D gene call, TRBD1, goes unchecked for lack of DNA. This CDR3 has 16 amino acids. Germline CDR1 and CDR2: DFQATT and SNEGSKA (reference sequence).

J is TRBJ2-7 and V is TRBV29-1; the TRBD1 assignment by TCRdb is unverifiable without DNA. Germline CDR1 is SQVTM and CDR2 is ANQGSEA. CDR3 length: 11 residues. The CDR3 spells CSVAQGYEQYF.

The V and J genes are TRBV7-9 and TRBJ1-1. The germline CDR1 and CDR2 sequences are SEHNR and FQNEAQ (reference sequence). The length of the CDR3 is 14 residues. The CDR3 loop is CASSFSGSSTEAFF. Using reference TRBV7-9 and TRBJ1-1 for the parts outside the CDR3, the full variable domain is DTGVSQNPRHKITKRGQNVTFRCDPISEHNRLYWYRQTLGQGPEFLTYFQNEAQLEKSRLLSDRFSAERPKGSFSTLEIQRTEQGDSAMYLCASSFSGSSTEAFFGQGTRLTVV.

The chain carries TRBV19 and TRBJ2-7; as DNA is missing, the TRBD1 call by TCRdb cannot be tested. The CDR3 spans 15 residues. Germline V gene sequence: CDR1 LNHDA, CDR2 SQIVND (reference sequence). The CDR3 here is CASAPVGGISYEQYF. The full variable domain, with the rest looked up from reference TRBV19 and TRBJ2-7, is DGGITQSPKYLFRKEGQNVTLSCEQNLNHDAMYWYRQDPGQGLRLIYYSQIVNDFQKGDIAEGYSVSREKKESFPLTVTSAQKNPTAFYLCASAPVGGISYEQYFGPGTRLTVT.

The J gene is TRBJ1-3, the V gene TRBV12-3 or TRBV12-4. The CDR3 loop spans 15 amino acids. CDR3 residues: CASSFARPSGNTIYF.

The chain couples TRBV7-9 to TRBJ1-4; checking the TCRdb D call of TRBD1 is not possible without DNA. The CDR3 spans 15 residues. CDR1 is SEHNR and CDR2 is FQNEAQ in the germline V gene (reference sequence). CDR3: CASSLGQLFNEKLFF.

The V call is TRBV12-3 or TRBV12-4, the J call TRBJ2-3; TCRdb picks TRBD1, but there is no DNA to check that call. This CDR3 has 12 amino acids. The CDR3 sequence: CASGGSTDTQYF.

The chain joins TRBV20-1 to TRBJ1-5. The CDR3 covers 12 residues. Germline V gene lookup returns CDR1 DFQATT and CDR2 SNEGSKA (reference sequence). The CDR3 region is CSARTVGQPQHF.

CDR3 sequence reads: CASSSEGGGFTENEQFF. This rearrangement joins TRBV7-8 to TRBJ2-1; TCRdb proposes TRBD1, but this gene call is untestable without DNA. This CDR3 comprises 17 residues. In germline, CDR1 is SGHVS, CDR2 FQNEAQ.

The V gene is TRBV10-3, the J gene TRBJ1-5. Germline V gene data show CDR1 as ENHRY and CDR2 as SYGVKD. The length of the CDR3 is 13 residues. The CDR3 region is CAITPGSNQPQHF.